These 29 T cell receptor beta chains share one sample of origin, sequenced in a study of response to subunit inactivated influenza vaccine. TCRdb called the RT-PCR reads again in MiXCR, with one record for every CDR3 protein. Of more than 700,000 distinct CDR3 sequences detected, around 20% appear once; the ten largest clones hold roughly 10%. The sample consisted of PBMCs from blood, taken approximately 5 days after vaccination. The source is a man over 45 who received an inactivated influenza vaccine.

This clonotype was seen only a few times. The chain recombines TRBV20-1 with TRBJ2-7, with TRBD2 matching 7 bases. CDR3 length: 16 amino acids. CDR1 and CDR2 (germline): DFQATT, SNEGSKA (reference sequence). V lost 3 bases and J lost 0; bases outside the gene matches: 11. The CDR3 DNA follows: TGCAGTGCTAGCGAGTGGGCAGCGGGGTCCTCCTACGAGCAGTACTTC. Its translation is CSASEWAAGSSYEQYF.

The rearrangement links TRBV29-1 to TRBJ2-1; D may be TRBD1 or TRBD2 (6 bases each). CDR1 and CDR2 from the germline V gene are SQVTM and ANQGSEA. The CDR3 is 15 residues long. The V and J ends lost 7 bases and 6 bases respectively, with 22 bases between them. DNA of the CDR3: TGCAGCGGGATCGTGTACGGGGGCCACTCCAATGAGCAGTTCTTC. This translates into CSGIVYGGHSNEQFF.

The chain combines TRBV20-1 with TRBJ2-1; the D gene is possibly TRBD1 (5 bases). The CDR3 length is 14 residues. The ends were cut back, 0 bases at V and 8 bases at J, with 14 bases in the middle. The V gene's germline CDR1 is DFQATT and CDR2 SNEGSKA (reference sequence). The CDR3 protein is CSARDRVGWDEQFF. The CDR3 DNA is TGCAGTGCTAGAGACAGGGTGGGTTGGGATGAGCAGTTCTTC.

This clonotype has a handful of counts. This chain connects TRBV4-2 to TRBJ2-3, with 10 bases lining up with TRBD1. V trimming: 1 base; J trimming: 3 bases; junction bases outside the gene matches: 4. This CDR3 has 16 amino acids. The germline V gene has CDR1 LGHNA and CDR2 YNFKEQ. CDR3 DNA: TGTGCCAGCAGCCAAGGTTGGGGACAGGGGACAGATACGCAGTATTTT. Protein product: CASSQGWGQGTDTQYF.

This clonotype was found a few times. The rearrangement links TRBV7-9 to TRBJ1-2, with 7 bases that match TRBD1. The V gene's germline CDR1 is SEHNR and CDR2 FQNEAQ (reference sequence). With V trimmed by 5 bases and J by 4 bases, 10 bases remained unmatched. This CDR3 spans 15 amino acids. The CDR3 sequence is CASSAAGTALYGYTF. The CDR3 nucleotides are TGTGCCAGCAGCGCCGCCGGGACAGCCCTCTATGGCTACACCTTC. The full variable domain, rest sourced from reference TRBV7-9 and TRBJ1-2, is DTGVSQNPRHKITKRGQNVTFRCDPISEHNRLYWYRQTLGQGPEFLTYFQNEAQLEKSRLLSDRFSAERPKGSFSTLEIQRTEQGDSAMYLCASSAAGTALYGYTFGSGTRLTVV.

The rearrangement links TRBV28 to TRBJ2-3; D is unresolved. The CDR3 consists of 12 residues. The V end was cut by 1 base, the J end by 7 bases, with 6 bases between. CDR1 and CDR2 from the germline V gene are MDHEN and SYDVKM. The CDR3 nucleotides are TGTGCCAGCAGTTTATTTGACTATACGCAGTATTTT. Protein: CASSLFDYTQYF. The whole variable domain, filled in from reference TRBV28 and TRBJ2-3, reads DVKVTQSSRYLVKRTGEKVFLECVQDMDHENMFWYRQDPGLGLRLIYFSYDVKMKEKGDIPEGYSVSREKKERFSLILESASTNQTSMYLCASSLFDYTQYFGPGTRLTVL.

There are a few counts of this clonotype. The chain has TRBV10-1 and TRBJ2-5, with no clear D. Germline lookup yields CDR1 WNHNN and CDR2 SYGVQD (reference sequence). The CDR3 is 11 residues long. V lost 6 bases and J 5 bases, leaving 7 bases between the germline ends. CDR3 DNA sequence: TGCGCCAGCAGGGGGTGGGAGACCCAGTACTTC. This gives the protein CASRGWETQYF.

V usage is TRBV6-2 or TRBV6-3 and J usage is TRBJ2-5; no firm D call. Between the trimmed V and J ends, which lost 0 bases and 1 base, there was a span of 6 bases. The CDR3 length is 14 residues. From germline, CDR1 is MNHEY and CDR2 SVGEGT. The CDR3 DNA sequence: TGTGCCAGCAGTTACTCGCGAGCCCAAGAGACCCAGTACTTC. Residues: CASSYSRAQETQYF.

In this sample, this clonotype turned up many times. The V and J genes are TRBV5-6 and TRBJ2-5; 7 bases line up with TRBD2. The V gene end was trimmed by 1 base and the J gene end by 5 bases; junction bases not matched to a gene: 8. The CDR3 extends over 15 amino acids. Germline V lookup: CDR1 SGHDT, CDR2 YYEEEE. CDR3 nucleotide sequence: TGTGCCAGCAGCTTGTCGGGACTACCCATGGAGACCCAGTACTTC. This encodes CASSLSGLPMETQYF.

This clonotype has only a few counts. The V call is TRBV7-7, the J call TRBJ2-1, with no clear D. CDR1 and CDR2 (germline): SSHAT, FNYEAQ (reference sequence). V lost 0 bases and J lost 0, with 9 bases in between. The CDR3 has 16 residues. In DNA form, the CDR3 reads TGTGCCAGCAGCTTAGCCCGGACGAGCTCCTACAATGAGCAGTTCTTC. This translates into CASSLARTSSYNEQFF.

This clonotype was detected a few times. The rearrangement uses TRBV7-8 and TRBJ2-3, with D tentatively TRBD1 or TRBD2 (6 bases each). Germline CDR1 SGHVS, CDR2 FQNEAQ. CDR3 length: 18 amino acids. Deletions cut 2 bases from V and 7 bases from J, with 25 bases between. CDR3: CASSLIIALEGGKYTQYF. CDR3 in DNA: TGTGCCAGCAGCTTAATTATCGCCTTGGAGGGGGGCAAATATACGCAGTATTTT.

The DNA for the CDR3 is TGCAGTGCCCCCGGGGGAGCGGGGGGCACTGAAGCTTTCTTT. Amino acids: CSAPGGAGGTEAFF. The chain links TRBV20-1 to TRBJ1-1; tentatively, D is TRBD1 (5 bases). This CDR3 is built from 14 residues. V was shortened by 6 bases and J by 4 bases, with 18 bases between the two germline ends. CDR1 is DFQATT and CDR2 is SNEGSKA in the germline V gene (reference sequence).

This clonotype came up a few times. The gene calls are TRBV20-1 and TRBJ2-1; possibly TRBD2 for D (5 bases). V dropped 1 base and J dropped 4 bases, with 14 bases sitting between them. The germline gives CDR1 DFQATT, CDR2 SNEGSKA (reference sequence). This CDR3 contains 15 residues. CDR3 region: CSARGLATLYNEQFF. The CDR3 bases are TGCAGTGCTAGAGGGCTAGCTACCCTTTACAATGAGCAGTTCTTC.

This clonotype was seen only a few times. CDR3 in DNA: TGTGCCACCAGTGATGCGCTAGTGGGAATGAACACCGGGGAGCTGTTTTTT. Protein product: CATSDALVGMNTGELFF. The chain employs TRBV24-1 and TRBJ2-2; no firm D call. The CDR3 runs 17 residues. Germline CDR1 reads KGHDR; CDR2 reads SFDVKD. Trimming removed 3 bases at V and 1 base at J, with 14 bases between.

The V call is TRBV5-1, the J call TRBJ1-4; weak D call: TRBD1 (5 bases). The ends were cut back, 0 bases at V and 7 bases at J, with 10 bases in the middle. CDR1 SGHRS and CDR2 YFSETQ come from the germline V gene. This CDR3 has 14 residues. The DNA for the CDR3 is TGCGCCAGCAGCTTGGGGGGGAGAAGTGAAAAACTGTTTTTT. Its translation is CASSLGGRSEKLFF.

This clonotype was seen a handful of times. This chain links TRBV5-1 with TRBJ2-4, with D possibly being TRBD1 or TRBD2 (5 bases each). The germline V and J ends were trimmed by 0 bases and 6 bases, with 7 bases remaining between them. The CDR3 runs 13 residues. In germline, CDR1 is SGHRS, CDR2 YFSETQ. CDR3 bases: TGCGCCAGCAGCTTGGAGGGGAGAAACATTCAGTACTTC. Its translation: CASSLEGRNIQYF. Together with reference TRBV5-1 and TRBJ2-4, the CDR3 gives the full variable domain: KAGVTQTPRYLIKTRGQQVTLSCSPISGHRSVSWYQQTPGQGLQFLFEYFSETQRNKGNFPGRFSGRQFSNSRSEMNVSTLELGDSALYLCASSLEGRNIQYFGAGTRLSVL.

The table lists this clonotype with many counts. This chain joins TRBV4-2 and TRBJ2-7, with 10 positions matching TRBD2. Germline lookup yields CDR1 LGHNA and CDR2 YNFKEQ. Trimming removed 0 bases from V and 3 bases from J; junction bases left unmatched: 5. The CDR3 has 16 amino acids. In DNA form, the CDR3 reads TGTGCCAGCAGCCAAGATAGGACTAGCGGAATCTACGAGCAGTACTTC. It yields the protein CASSQDRTSGIYEQYF.

The chain recombines TRBV7-2 with TRBJ2-2; TRBD1 matches 7 bases. V lost 5 bases, J lost 2 bases, and 8 bases stayed unmatched. The CDR3 consists of 16 residues. Germline loops: CDR1 SGHTA, CDR2 FQGNSA. Here the CDR3 reads CASSKRGRPNTGELFF. The CDR3 DNA reads TGTGCCAGCAGCAAGAGGGGGCGGCCCAACACCGGGGAGCTGTTTTTT.

In this sample, this clonotype turned up many times. The CDR3 reads CASSLSPTSSTDTQYF. As DNA, the CDR3 is TGCGCCAGCAGCCTAAGTCCCACATCGAGCACAGATACGCAGTATTTT. The chain joins TRBV4-3 to TRBJ2-3; no clear D gene. V gave up 4 bases and J gave up 0 bases, with 14 bases separating them. Germline V gene lookup returns CDR1 LGHNA and CDR2 YSLEER. The CDR3 extends over 16 amino acids.

There are many counts of this clonotype. The chain combines TRBV12-3 or TRBV12-4 with TRBJ2-1; D is undetermined. V shed 3 bases and J shed 8 bases, with 11 bases lying between them. This CDR3 has 13 residues. CDR3: CASSFAVSHEQFF. The CDR3 coding sequence is TGTGCCAGCAGTTTTGCGGTTTCCCATGAGCAGTTCTTC.

This clonotype turned up a few times. The chain uses TRBV4-1 and TRBJ2-5; D unclear. V gave up 7 bases and J gave up 6 bases, with 39 bases separating them. The length of the CDR3 is 21 residues. Germline loops: CDR1 MGHRA, CDR2 YSYEKL. CDR3 residues: CASTPRGLLSDSPQRRKTQYF. The DNA of the CDR3 is TGCGCCAGCACCCCAAGAGGCTTGCTAAGCGACTCCCCCCAGAGGAGAAAGACCCAGTACTTC.

The genes are TRBV5-1 and TRBJ2-1; TRBD1 matches at 7 bases. CDR1 and CDR2 from the germline V gene are SGHRS and YFSETQ. V dropped 4 bases and J dropped 1; count of bases not matched to a gene: 8. The CDR3 contains 16 residues. CDR3 DNA: TGCGCCAGCAGCAGGTCGGGACAGCGGTCCTACAATGAGCAGTTCTTC. Its translation is CASSRSGQRSYNEQFF.

The chain carries TRBV5-1 and TRBJ2-1; D is tentatively TRBD1 or TRBD2 (5 bases each). The CDR3 extends over 16 amino acids. Germline V lookup: CDR1 SGHRS, CDR2 YFSETQ. Trimming cost V 0 bases and J 6 bases, with 16 bases left between them. This CDR3 is CASSLGGDPGTNEQFF. The CDR3 DNA reads TGCGCCAGCAGCTTGGGTGGGGACCCGGGTACCAATGAGCAGTTCTTC.

V gene TRBV20-1 combines with J gene TRBJ1-5, with D unresolved. Trimming shortened V by 1 base and J by 5 bases, and 9 bases separated the two germline ends. CDR1 DFQATT and CDR2 SNEGSKA come from the germline V gene (reference sequence). The CDR3 loop spans 13 amino acids. CDR3 DNA sequence: TGCAGTGCTAGAGGCAGTGGCGATCAGCCCCAGCATTTT. This codes for CSARGSGDQPQHF.

The chain has TRBV5-1 and TRBJ2-7; 10 bases are a match to TRBD1. J was trimmed by 2 bases and V by 1 base; bases with no gene match: 3. The CDR3 length is 15 residues. From germline, CDR1 is SGHRS and CDR2 YFSETQ. CDR3: CASSLYGTGAYEQYF. DNA for the CDR3: TGCGCCAGCAGCTTGTATGGGACAGGGGCCTACGAGCAGTACTTC.

This clonotype was seen more than once but under ten times. The V gene is TRBV20-1, the J gene TRBJ2-7; D is undetermined. CDR3 length equals 14 residues. CDR1 is DFQATT, CDR2 SNEGSKA, per germline (reference sequence). V was shortened by 1 base and J by 0 bases, with 10 bases between the two germline ends. The CDR3 loop is CSARAPSGSYEQYF. Written as DNA, the CDR3 is TGCAGTGCTAGAGCCCCTTCTGGCTCCTACGAGCAGTACTTC.

This clonotype was seen a few times. The CDR3 region has the DNA TGTGCCAGCCGGACTCCTGGTCGAGATACGCAGTATTTT. Translating gives CASRTPGRDTQYF. The rearrangement uses TRBV6-2 or TRBV6-3 and TRBJ2-3, with D possibly TRBD2 on 5 matching bases. The V gene's germline CDR1 is MNHEY and CDR2 SVGEGT. This CDR3 is 13 amino acids long. The ends were cut back, 8 bases at V and 5 bases at J, with 14 bases in the middle.

This clonotype was observed a handful of times. The J gene is TRBJ2-1, the V gene TRBV7-9; 10 positions agree with TRBD2. V lost 0 bases to trimming and J lost 6 bases; unmatched junction nucleotides: 5. The CDR3 contains 16 residues. CDR1 and CDR2 (germline): SEHNR, FQNEAQ (reference sequence). This CDR3 is CASSLAGSGGFNEQFF. The CDR3 DNA sequence: TGTGCCAGCAGCTTAGCGGGTAGCGGGGGGTTCAATGAGCAGTTCTTC.

This clonotype was counted a few times. This chain connects TRBV6-5 to TRBJ2-7; the D gene is possibly TRBD1 (5 bases). Germline V lookup: CDR1 MNHEY, CDR2 SVGAGI. V lost 0 bases, J lost 3 bases, and 18 bases lay in between. This CDR3 contains 17 residues. CDR3 residues: CASSYSMTEQNFYEQYF. CDR3 DNA: TGTGCCAGCAGTTACTCGATGACAGAGCAGAATTTCTACGAGCAGTACTTC.